The T cell receptor (beta chain) under discussion was sequenced for a study of OX40 agonist ivuxolimab in advanced cancers. Study in general: The study treated patients with ivuxolimab, an agonistic anti-OX40 (CD134) antibody.

Data came from immunoSEQ multiplex PCR; TCRdb stores just in-frame clones and leaves some out. The repertoire has about 150,000 clones, 85% to 95% of them found once; the top ten carry around 0.31%. Findings and limits, study-wide: With doses of 0.1 to 3.0 mg/kg, CD4+ and CD8+ blood T cells had undergone clonal expansion by week 6.

V shed 4 bases and J 6 bases; nucleotides not matched to a gene: 11. The CDR3 spans 17 residues. The germline V gene has CDR1 SGHDT and CDR2 YYEEEE. As to this clone: The target antigen is unknown.

The material was CD4+ or CD8+ T cells sorted from blood, obtained in a trial of the OX40 agonist ivuxolimab. This TCR was sampled from an adult with an advanced solid tumor such as melanoma, head and neck, liver or kidney cancer. The chain is built from TRBV5-6 and TRBJ2-5; 14 positions match TRBD2. CDR3 sequence (DNA): TGTGCCAGCAGCCTTTGGACTAGCGGGGGGAGGATCAAGACCCAGTACTTC. It encodes CASSLWTSGGRIKTQYF.